This is a list of T cell receptor beta chains from one sample in a study of Graves' ophthalmopathy and Graves' hyperthyroidism. One entry per CDR3 protein results from TCRdb running MiXCR on the multiplex PCR reads. The data show 900,000 to 1,200,000 distinct CDR3 sequences, 35% to 40% seen once. Sample: peripheral blood or thyroid tissue (not recorded which). These receptors were collected from an adult man with Graves' hyperthyroidism. The CDR3 runs from the conserved cysteine through the conserved F or W. Each record gives: clone size, D gene, V gene, J gene, CDR3 DNA, CDR3 protein. A D gene is named only where the DNA matches it firmly. Only part of the rows carry a size: once, few, many, or a class if the clone is expanded.

>few|NA|TRBV6-1|TRBJ2-5
TGTGCCAGCAGAAGTCCCCTGGCAGGCCAAGAGACCCAGTACTTC
CASRSPLAGQETQYF
>few|NA|TRBV25-1|TRBJ2-7
TGTGCCAGCAGTGAATTAGGGCAGGCAGCCTACGAGCAGTACTTC
CASSELGQAAYEQYF
>NA|NA|TRBV25-1|TRBJ2-5
TGTGCCAGCAGTGCTAGAGAGTTCCGGCTGAGGGAGACCCAGTACTTC
CASSAREFRLRETQYF
>many|NA|TRBV7-2|TRBJ2-5
TGTGCCAGCACCTCGCCCGCCAGGGTATGGGAGACCCAGTACTTC
CASTSPARVWETQYF
>once|TRBD2|TRBV7-9|TRBJ2-7
TGCGCCAGCAGCCATCGGGGGGGGGGATCCTACGAACAGTACTTC
CASSHRGGGSYEQYF
>NA|NA|TRBV2|TRBJ1-5
TGTGCCAGCTCACCGGGGGTTGGGGACATCAATCAGCCCCAGCATTTT
CASSPGVGDINQPQHF
>few|TRBD1|TRBV7-9|TRBJ1-2
TGTGCCAGCAGCGCTGGACCCAGGGGGCGGGATGGCTACACCTTC
CASSAGPRGRDGYTF
>NA|TRBD2|TRBV20-1|TRBJ2-5
TGCAGTGCTAGAGAGGCTAGCGGCCGCCATGAGACCCAGTACTTC
CSAREASGRHETQYF
>NA|NA|TRBV10-1|TRBJ2-5
TGCGCCAGCAGTGTTCTCCGCAGGTTGGAGACCCAGTACTTC
CASSVLRRLETQYF
>many|NA|TRBV7-8|TRBJ2-2
TGTGCCAGCAGCCAACTCGGGATACCGAACACCGGGGAGCTGTTTTTT
CASSQLGIPNTGELFF
>NA|NA|TRBV10-3|TRBJ1-2
TGTGCCAGCAGGGCGGTGGTCCTTAACTATGGCTACACCTTC
CASRAVVLNYGYTF
>NA|TRBD2|TRBV20-1|TRBJ2-5
TGCAGTGCTAGATTGGCGGGAGGATTGTACCAAGAGACCCAGTACTTC
CSARLAGGLYQETQYF
>few|TRBD1|TRBV5-1|TRBJ2-7
TGCGCCAGCAGCTTGGCCGTACAGGGGGCATACGAGCAGTACTTC
CASSLAVQGAYEQYF
>NA|TRBD1|TRBV10-3|TRBJ1-4
TGTGCCATCAGAGGGACAGGGGAAAAACTGTTTTTT
CAIRGTGEKLFF
>many|NA|TRBV10-3|TRBJ1-1
TGTGCCATCAGTCCGGCAGGACGTAACACTGAAGCTTTCTTT
CAISPAGRNTEAFF
>many|NA|TRBV9|TRBJ2-5
TGTGCCAGCAGCACTGGGGGCAACCAAGAGACCCAGTACTTC
CASSTGGNQETQYF
>NA|TRBD1|TRBV10-3|TRBJ1-5
TGTGCCACCAGCAGTATAGACAGGGATCAGCCCCAGCATTTT
CATSSIDRDQPQHF
>NA|NA|TRBV10-3|TRBJ2-3
TGTGCCATCAGGCCAACGGTAGGCACAGACTCAGATACGCAGTATTTT
CAIRPTVGTDSDTQYF
>NA|TRBD1|TRBV4-3|TRBJ2-7
TGCGCCAGCAGCCAAGATTTTTTTGGCCTCCGGGACAGCGACTCCTACGAGCAGTACTTC
CASSQDFFGLRDSDSYEQYF
>NA|NA|TRBV7-2|TRBJ2-3
TGTGCCAGCACAGACCGGGGCCAGGATACGCAGTATTTT
CASTDRGQDTQYF
>NA|TRBD1|TRBV6-2/TRBV6-3|TRBJ1-5
TGTGCCAGCAGATCGGGGACAGACTTCATGGGCAATCAGCCCCAGCATTTT
CASRSGTDFMGNQPQHF
>many|NA|TRBV7-2|TRBJ1-2
TGTGCCAGCAGCTTAGCTCTGAGGTTCTACGATGGCTACACCTTC
CASSLALRFYDGYTF
>many|TRBD1|TRBV4-2|TRBJ2-5
TGTGCCAGCAGCCAAGAGAACCCTTTGGACAGGGAGGTGGAGACCCAGTACTTC
CASSQENPLDREVETQYF
>few|NA|TRBV2|TRBJ1-5
TGTGCCAGCAGTGACAGGGGATTTACCAATCAGCCCCAGCATTTT
CASSDRGFTNQPQHF
>NA|NA|TRBV27|TRBJ2-1
TGTGCCAGCACGGAACGACGGCTAGGCGAGCAGTTCTTC
CASTERRLGEQFF
>few|NA|TRBV10-2|TRBJ1-4
TGCGCCAGCAGCCAAGCTCCCGGTTTATGGGCAACTAATGAAAAACTGTTTTTT
CASSQAPGLWATNEKLFF
>NA|NA|TRBV19|TRBJ2-6
TGTGCCAGTCGGGACGACCGATCTGGGGCCAACGTCCTGACTTTC
CASRDDRSGANVLTF
>NA|NA|TRBV25-1|TRBJ1-5
TGTGCCAGCAGTAACGAAGGGGGTCAGCCCCAGCATTTT
CASSNEGGQPQHF
>NA|NA|TRBV15|TRBJ1-5
TGTGCCACCGCTACCTCAGAGGGGGGGTTGCGCAATCAGCCCCAGCATTTT
CATATSEGGLRNQPQHF
>many|TRBD2|TRBV5-1|TRBJ2-7
TGCGCCAGCAGCTTGAAGTGGGCGGGAGGTTACGAGCAGTACTTC
CASSLKWAGGYEQYF
>many|NA|TRBV29-1|TRBJ1-1
TGCAGCGACGGGACCGGCGAAGCTTTCTTT
CSDGTGEAFF
>few|NA|TRBV6-5|TRBJ1-2
TGTGCCAGCAGTTCATACAGGGTCGAGCGGAGAAACGGCTACACCTTC
CASSSYRVERRNGYTF
>many|NA|TRBV4-3|TRBJ1-5
TGCGCCAGCAGCCAAGCTTGGAATAGCAATCAGCCCCAGCATTTT
CASSQAWNSNQPQHF
>many|NA|TRBV19|TRBJ1-1
TGTGCCAGTAGTATGATGGTGAACACTGAAGCTTTCTTT
CASSMMVNTEAFF
>NA|NA|TRBV29-1|TRBJ2-1
TGCAGCGGAGGGGACTCCAATGAGCAGTTCTTC
CSGGDSNEQFF
>few|TRBD2|TRBV6-1|TRBJ2-7
TGTGCCAGCAGTAGGAGTGGCGGGGGGTTCTACGAGCAGTACTTC
CASSRSGGGFYEQYF
>NA|NA|TRBV20-1|TRBJ2-7
TGCAGTGCAGAGCCCCCCGTGAGGCGGGCCGACTCCTACGAGCAGTACTTC
CSAEPPVRRADSYEQYF
>many|NA|TRBV10-2|TRBJ1-1
TGCGCCAGCAGTGTAATGACAGAAGAAGCTTTCTTT
CASSVMTEEAFF
>NA|TRBD1|TRBV12-3/TRBV12-4|TRBJ1-4
TGTGCCAGCAGTTCGGACTTGACAGGGGAAAATGAAAAACTGTTTTTT
CASSSDLTGENEKLFF
>NA|NA|TRBV6-5|TRBJ2-5
TGTGCCAGCAGTTACTCCCATGAGACCCAGTACTTC
CASSYSHETQYF
>many|NA|TRBV2|TRBJ1-6
TGCGCCAGCAGCAGCTCCTATAATTCACCCCTCCACTTT
CASSSSYNSPLHF
>NA|NA|TRBV24-1|TRBJ2-3
TGTGCCACCAGTGATCCCACCCCCCCGGATACGCAGTATTTT
CATSDPTPPDTQYF
>NA|NA|TRBV7-9|TRBJ1-2
TGTGCCAGCAGCTCAGGCCATCCAACTGCTAACTATGGCTACACCTTC
CASSSGHPTANYGYTF
>NA|NA|TRBV7-9|TRBJ1-4
TGTGCCAGCACCCGAGGGGGGGCTAACGAAAAACTGTTTTTT
CASTRGGANEKLFF
>NA|NA|TRBV7-2|TRBJ1-2
TGTGCCAGCAGCCCTACAGGGTACCTACCTACCTACACCTTC
CASSPTGYLPTYTF
>NA|TRBD1|TRBV10-3|TRBJ2-5
TGTGCCATCAGCCTACAGGGGGGCGATCAGCCCCAGTACTTC
CAISLQGGDQPQYF
>NA|TRBD2|TRBV27|TRBJ2-3
TGTGCCAGCAGTTCGGGGGGGGATACGCAGTATTTT
CASSSGGDTQYF
>NA|TRBD1|TRBV24-1|TRBJ2-7
TGTGCCACCAGTGGCTTAGGGACAGGGGTAAGATACGAGCAGTACTTC
CATSGLGTGVRYEQYF
>few|NA|TRBV2|TRBJ2-7
TGTGCCAGCAGACTATGGGAGTCCTACGAGCAGTACTTC
CASRLWESYEQYF
>many|NA|TRBV5-1|TRBJ2-7
TGCGCCAGCAGCGTCGACAGGGCGGGGACATCCTACGAGCAGTACTTC
CASSVDRAGTSYEQYF
>NA|TRBD1|TRBV28|TRBJ2-7
TGTGCCAGTTTCAACCGGGACAGCTACGAGCAGTACTTC
CASFNRDSYEQYF
>many|NA|TRBV20-1|TRBJ1-1
TGCAGTGCTCCGAGAATCACTGAAGCTTTCTTT
CSAPRITEAFF
>NA|NA|TRBV12-3/TRBV12-4|TRBJ2-7
TGTGCCAGCAGTTTAGGGCGGCAAACAGGGCAGTACTTC
CASSLGRQTGQYF
>NA|NA|TRBV10-3|TRBJ1-4
TGTGCCATCAGTGAGCAAGCGGGGGCAAAACTGTTTTTT
CAISEQAGAKLFF
>NA|NA|TRBV27|TRBJ2-2
TGTGCCAGCAGTTTCTTGCCCGGGGAGCTGTTTTTT
CASSFLPGELFF
>NA|TRBD2|TRBV28|TRBJ2-2
TGTGCCAGCAGTTCGTCCGGGACTAGCGGGAGAGGGCCCGGGGAGCTGTTTTTT
CASSSSGTSGRGPGELFF
>many|NA|TRBV11-2|TRBJ2-5
TGTGCCAGCAGCTCCAGAGACAGAACACAAGAGACCCAGTACTTC
CASSSRDRTQETQYF
>NA|NA|TRBV29-1|TRBJ2-5
TGCAGCGTTGATTACCCTCGGGTCCAAGAGACCCAGTACTTC
CSVDYPRVQETQYF
>few|TRBD1|TRBV6-2/TRBV6-3|TRBJ1-4
TGTGCCAGCAGAACAGGGGGCGCGGCTGAAAAACTGTTTTTT
CASRTGGAAEKLFF
>NA|NA|TRBV25-1|TRBJ1-5
TGTGCCAGCAGTTTAATGAGCGGGACAAGAAATCAGCCCCAGCATTTT
CASSLMSGTRNQPQHF